This T cell receptor beta chain derives from a study of cytomegalovirus exposure and HLA in healthy donors. Trimming removed 5 bases from V and 2 bases from J, with 7 bases in between. The CDR3 length is 14 residues. Looked up from germline, CDR1 is MNHNY and CDR2 is SVGAGI (reference sequence). PCR involved 60 Vbeta and 13 Jbeta primers. TCRdb's copy holds only in-frame clones and misses some; the assay was immunoSEQ multiplex PCR. Here the sample spans about 200,000 clones, 73% being singletons. The V call is TRBV6-6, the J call TRBJ1-6, with a possible D match to TRBD1 (5 bases). The clonotype was recovered from a woman between 25 and 40 years old in good health and CMV-seronegative. Sequenced input: PBMCs. As DNA, the CDR3 is TGTGCCAGCAGTGCGACAGCCTATAATTCACCCCTCCACTTT. Translating it yields CASSATAYNSPLHF.